This T cell receptor (beta chain) was recovered during a study of blood T cell repertoires in COVID-19. Across the whole study: Whether acute or convalescent, the COVID-19 samples came from the United States, Italy and Spain. PBMCs, B-cell-depleted T cells, or T cells were the source of the cDNA or gDNA that made up the material.

Authors' processing steps: The assay estimated nucleated cells by amplifying reference gene primers. TCRdb keeps only in-frame clones here, not all; method: immunoSEQ multiplex PCR. That table supplies the V and J calls and clone size; D and trimming were determined from the DNA. The sample yields under 450,000 clones, around 89% seen once. Seattle patients were enrolled during active infection and followed longitudinally. V dropped 5 bases and J dropped 5; count of bases not matched to a gene: 7. The CDR3 consists of 14 residues. In germline, CDR1 is SGHTA, CDR2 FQGNSA. V gene TRBV7-2 combines with J gene TRBJ2-7; 9 nucleotides line up with TRBD2. The sample comprised peripheral blood. The clonotype originates from a woman aged 40 to 55 with COVID-19, enrolled during active disease. The CDR3 DNA is TGTGCCAGCAGCCTAACCGGGACTAGCAACGAGCAGTACTTC. It codes for CASSLTGTSNEQYF.